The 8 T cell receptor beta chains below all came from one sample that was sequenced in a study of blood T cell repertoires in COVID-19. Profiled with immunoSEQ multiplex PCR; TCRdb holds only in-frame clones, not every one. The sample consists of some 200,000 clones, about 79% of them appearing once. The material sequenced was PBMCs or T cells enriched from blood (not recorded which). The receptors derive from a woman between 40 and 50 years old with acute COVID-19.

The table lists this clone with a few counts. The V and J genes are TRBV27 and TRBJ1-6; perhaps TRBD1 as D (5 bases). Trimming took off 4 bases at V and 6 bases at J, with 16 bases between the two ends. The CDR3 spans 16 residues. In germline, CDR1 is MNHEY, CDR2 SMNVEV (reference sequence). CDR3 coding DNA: TGTGCCAGCAGTTCAAGCGGGACCAGGGTTAATTCACCCCTCCACTTT. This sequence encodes CASSSSGTRVNSPLHF.

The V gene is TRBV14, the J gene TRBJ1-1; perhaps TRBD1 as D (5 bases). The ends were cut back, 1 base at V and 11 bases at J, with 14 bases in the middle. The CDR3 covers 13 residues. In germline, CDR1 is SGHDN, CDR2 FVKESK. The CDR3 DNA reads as TGTGCCAGCAGCCAAGGAGCGTCAGGGATTGCTTTCTTT. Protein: CASSQGASGIAFF.

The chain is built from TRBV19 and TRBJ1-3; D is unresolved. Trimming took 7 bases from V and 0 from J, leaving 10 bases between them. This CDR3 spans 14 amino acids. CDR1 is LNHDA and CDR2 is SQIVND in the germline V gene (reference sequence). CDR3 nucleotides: TGTGCCAGTACCAAAACATTCTCTGGAAACACCATATATTTT. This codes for CASTKTFSGNTIYF.

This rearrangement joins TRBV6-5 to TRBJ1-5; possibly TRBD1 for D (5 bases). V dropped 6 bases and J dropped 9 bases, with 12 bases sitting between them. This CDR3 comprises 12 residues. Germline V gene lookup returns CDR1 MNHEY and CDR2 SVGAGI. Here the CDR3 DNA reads TGTGCCAGCAGCCCACCAGGGCGGCCCCAGCATTTT. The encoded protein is CASSPPGRPQHF.

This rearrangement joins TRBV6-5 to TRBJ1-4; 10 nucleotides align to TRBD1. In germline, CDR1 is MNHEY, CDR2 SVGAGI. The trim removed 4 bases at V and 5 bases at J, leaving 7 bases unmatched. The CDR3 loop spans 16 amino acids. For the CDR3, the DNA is TGTGCCAGCAGTTCCCGAAAGGGACAGGGGAATGAAAAACTGTTTTTT. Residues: CASSSRKGQGNEKLFF.

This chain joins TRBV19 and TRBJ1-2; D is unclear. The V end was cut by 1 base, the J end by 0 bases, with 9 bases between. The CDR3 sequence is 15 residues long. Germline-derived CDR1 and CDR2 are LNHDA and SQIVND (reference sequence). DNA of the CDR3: TGTGCCAGTAGTATAGGCAGGAACCCTAACTATGGCTACACCTTC. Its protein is CASSIGRNPNYGYTF. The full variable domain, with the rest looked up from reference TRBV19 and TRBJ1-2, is DGGITQSPKYLFRKEGQNVTLSCEQNLNHDAMYWYRQDPGQGLRLIYYSQIVNDFQKGDIAEGYSVSREKKESFPLTVTSAQKNPTAFYLCASSIGRNPNYGYTFGSGTRLTVV.

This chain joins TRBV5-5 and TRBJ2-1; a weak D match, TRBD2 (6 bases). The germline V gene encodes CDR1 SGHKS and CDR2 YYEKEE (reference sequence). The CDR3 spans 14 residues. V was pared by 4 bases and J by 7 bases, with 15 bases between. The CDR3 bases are TGTGCCAGCAGCGTAGGAGGGCCCTCTAATGAGCAGTTCTTC. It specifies CASSVGGPSNEQFF. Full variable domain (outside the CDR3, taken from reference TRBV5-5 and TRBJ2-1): DAGVTQSPTHLIKTRGQQVTLRCSPISGHKSVSWYQQVLGQGPQFIFQYYEKEERGRGNFPDRFSARQFPNYSSELNVNALLLGDSALYLCASSVGGPSNEQFFGPGTRLTVL.

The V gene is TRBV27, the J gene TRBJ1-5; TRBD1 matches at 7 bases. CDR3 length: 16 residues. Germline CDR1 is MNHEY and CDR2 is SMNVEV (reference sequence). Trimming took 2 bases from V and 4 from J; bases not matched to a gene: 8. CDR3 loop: CASSLVSGGLNQPQHF. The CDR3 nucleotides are TGTGCCAGCAGTTTAGTTTCAGGGGGTTTGAATCAGCCCCAGCATTTT.